This T cell receptor (beta chain) was identified during a study of blood T cell repertoires in COVID-19. Profiled with immunoSEQ multiplex PCR; TCRdb holds only in-frame clones, not every one. The sample shows roughly 400,000 clones, approximately 90% of them seen only once. CDR3 length equals 13 residues. CDR1 and CDR2 (germline): SGHTS, YDEGEE. V was trimmed by 3 bases and J by 9 bases, leaving 12 bases between them. Before they entered the study, exposed participants had met a COVID-19 case within 2 weeks. The material sequenced was PBMCs or T cells enriched from blood (not recorded which). The sequence was obtained from a woman aged 18-29 years who had been exposed to COVID-19. The V and J genes are TRBV5-8 and TRBJ2-2; possibly TRBD1 for D (6 bases). The CDR3 coding sequence is TGTGCCAGCAGCTCGAGACAGGTCTGGGAGCTGTTTTTT. This codes for CASSSRQVWELFF.